A selection of T cell receptor beta chains follows, all from one sample in a study of cytomegalovirus exposure and HLA in healthy donors. Repertoires were generated with immunoSEQ multiplex PCR, while TCRdb's copy carries only in-frame clones and drops some. The repertoire has approximately 150,000 clones, approximately 71% of them found once; the top ten carry 4.9%. Sequenced sample: PBMCs. The receptors derive from a male donor in good health and CMV-seronegative. CDR3s include the opening cysteine and the closing phenylalanine or tryptophan. Clone sizes are given selectively: once, few, many, or a class where the clone is expanded.

J,size,V,CDR3
TRBJ2-7,.,TRBV10-3,CAIRGLAGVGRGEQYF
TRBJ2-5,.,TRBV11-3,CASSLTSGGTETQYF
TRBJ2-7,.,TRBV5-1,CASSWGLAEPYEQYF
TRBJ1-6,.,TRBV5-1,CASSLSGNPNNSPLHF
TRBJ1-5,.,TRBV19,CASSIYFDSNQPQHF
TRBJ1-3,once,TRBV5-1,CASSSTLQPDTIYF
TRBJ2-3,.,TRBV9,CASSVDSDNTDTQYF
TRBJ2-5,few,TRBV28,CASSLGQPGPETQYF
TRBJ2-3,.,TRBV5-1,CASSSGLQNTDTQYF
TRBJ1-4,.,TRBV5-4,CASSSAGSGEKLFF
TRBJ1-1,.,TRBV19,CASSSGRMRGVNTEAFF
TRBJ1-6,.,TRBV6-4,CASSVGVFNSPLHF
TRBJ2-3,.,TRBV1,CTSSPVTGGPDTQYF
TRBJ2-7,.,TRBV7-9,CASSLSGGPYEQYF
TRBJ2-5,.,TRBV7-7,CASASRVSGKETQYF
TRBJ2-7,.,TRBV5-6,CASSLYHVVYEQYF
TRBJ2-1,few,TRBV6-1,CASKGEGREYEQFF
TRBJ1-2,once,TRBV6-5,CASSYRTGAAGYTF
TRBJ1-5,.,TRBV18,CASSPGDGNQPQHF
TRBJ1-1,.,TRBV13,CASSLGGPEAFF